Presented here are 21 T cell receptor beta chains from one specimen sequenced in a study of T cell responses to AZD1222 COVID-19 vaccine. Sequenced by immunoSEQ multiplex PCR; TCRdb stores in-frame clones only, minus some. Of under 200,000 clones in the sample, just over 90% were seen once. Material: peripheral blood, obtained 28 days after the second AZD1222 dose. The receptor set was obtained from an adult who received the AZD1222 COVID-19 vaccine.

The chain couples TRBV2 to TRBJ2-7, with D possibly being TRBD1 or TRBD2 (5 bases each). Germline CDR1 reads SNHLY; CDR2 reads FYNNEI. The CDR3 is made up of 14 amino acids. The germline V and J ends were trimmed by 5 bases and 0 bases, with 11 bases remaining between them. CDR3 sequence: CASSWDRSSYEQYF. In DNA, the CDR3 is TGTGCCAGCAGTTGGGACCGGAGCTCCTACGAGCAGTACTTC.

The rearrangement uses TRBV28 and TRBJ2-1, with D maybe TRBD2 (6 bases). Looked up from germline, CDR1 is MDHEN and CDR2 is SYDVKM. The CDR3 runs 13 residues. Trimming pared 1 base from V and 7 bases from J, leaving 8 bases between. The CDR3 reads CASSLFGGNEQFF. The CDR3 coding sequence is TGTGCCAGCAGTTTATTTGGAGGGAATGAGCAGTTCTTC.

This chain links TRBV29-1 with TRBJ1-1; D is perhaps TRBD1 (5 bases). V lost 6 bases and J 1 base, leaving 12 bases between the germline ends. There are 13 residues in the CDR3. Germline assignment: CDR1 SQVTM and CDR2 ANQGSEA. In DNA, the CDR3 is TGCAGCGTCCTACAGGTTGGGAACACTGAAGCTTTCTTT. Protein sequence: CSVLQVGNTEAFF. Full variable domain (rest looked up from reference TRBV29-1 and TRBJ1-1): SAVISQKPSRDICQRGTSLTIQCQVDSQVTMMFWYRQQPGQSLTLIATANQGSEATYESGFVIDKFPISRPNLTFSTLTVSNMSPEDSSIYLCSVLQVGNTEAFFGQGTRLTVV.

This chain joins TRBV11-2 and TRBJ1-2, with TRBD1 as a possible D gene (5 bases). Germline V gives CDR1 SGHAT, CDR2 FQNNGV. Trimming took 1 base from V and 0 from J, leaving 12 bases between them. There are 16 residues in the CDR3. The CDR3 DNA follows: TGTGCCAGCAGCTTAGCATTTCAGGGAACTAACTATGGCTACACCTTC. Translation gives CASSLAFQGTNYGYTF.

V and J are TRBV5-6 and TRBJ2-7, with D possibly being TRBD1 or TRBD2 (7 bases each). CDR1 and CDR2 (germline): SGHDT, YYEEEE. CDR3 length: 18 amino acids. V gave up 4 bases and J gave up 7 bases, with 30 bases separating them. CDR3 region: CASSHQARGGLRWKEQYF. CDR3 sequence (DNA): TGTGCCAGCAGCCACCAAGCCAGGGGGGGATTGAGGTGGAAGGAGCAGTACTTC.

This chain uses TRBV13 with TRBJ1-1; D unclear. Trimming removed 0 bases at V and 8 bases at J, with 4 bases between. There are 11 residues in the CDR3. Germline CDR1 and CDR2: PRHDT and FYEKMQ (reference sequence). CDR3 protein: CASSLGREAFF. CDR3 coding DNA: TGTGCCAGCAGCTTAGGACGGGAAGCTTTCTTT.

In DNA, the CDR3 is TGTGCCAGCAGCGGACGCTACGAGCAGTACTTC. Amino acid sequence: CASSGRYEQYF. The chain has TRBV6-2 or TRBV6-3 and TRBJ2-7, with unresolved D. This CDR3 spans 11 amino acids. Germline V gene lookup returns CDR1 MNHEY and CDR2 SVGEGT. Trimming stripped 6 bases from V and 3 bases from J, with 6 bases between.

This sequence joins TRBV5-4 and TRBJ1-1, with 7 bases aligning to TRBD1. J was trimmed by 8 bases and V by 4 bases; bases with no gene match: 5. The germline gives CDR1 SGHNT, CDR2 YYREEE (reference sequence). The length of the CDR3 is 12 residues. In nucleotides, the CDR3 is TGTGCCAGCAGCGGATTGACAGGGGAAGCTTTCTTT. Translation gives CASSGLTGEAFF.

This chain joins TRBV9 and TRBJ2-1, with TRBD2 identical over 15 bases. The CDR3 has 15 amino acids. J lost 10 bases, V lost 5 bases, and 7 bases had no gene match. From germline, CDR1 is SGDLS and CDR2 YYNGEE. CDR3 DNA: TGTGCCAGCAGTCCCGGACTAGCGGGAGGGCCCGAGCAGTTCTTC. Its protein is CASSPGLAGGPEQFF.

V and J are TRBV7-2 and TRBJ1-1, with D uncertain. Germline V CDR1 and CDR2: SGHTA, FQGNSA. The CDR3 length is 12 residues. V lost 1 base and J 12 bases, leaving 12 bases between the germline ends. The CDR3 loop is CASSLDIRATFF. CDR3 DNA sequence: TGTGCCAGCAGCTTAGATATCCGGGCAACTTTCTTT.

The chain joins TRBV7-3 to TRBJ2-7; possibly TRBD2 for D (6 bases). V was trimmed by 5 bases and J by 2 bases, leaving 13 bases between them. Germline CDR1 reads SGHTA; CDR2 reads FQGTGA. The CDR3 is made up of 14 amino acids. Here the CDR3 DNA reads TGTGCCAGCAGCCTTGAGGGACTCCCCTACGAGCAGTACTTC. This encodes CASSLEGLPYEQYF. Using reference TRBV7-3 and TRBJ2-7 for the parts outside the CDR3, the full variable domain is GAGVSQTPSNKVTEKGKYVELRCDPISGHTALYWYRQSLGQGPEFLIYFQGTGAADDSGLPNDRFFAVRPEGSVSTLKIQRTERGDSAVYLCASSLEGLPYEQYFGPGTRLTVT.

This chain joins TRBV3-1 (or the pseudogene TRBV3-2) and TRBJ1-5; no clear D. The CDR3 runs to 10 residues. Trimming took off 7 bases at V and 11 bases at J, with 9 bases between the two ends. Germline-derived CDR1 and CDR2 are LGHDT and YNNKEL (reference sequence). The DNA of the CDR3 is TGTGCCAGCAAAATCATGACCCAGCATTTT. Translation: CASKIMTQHF.

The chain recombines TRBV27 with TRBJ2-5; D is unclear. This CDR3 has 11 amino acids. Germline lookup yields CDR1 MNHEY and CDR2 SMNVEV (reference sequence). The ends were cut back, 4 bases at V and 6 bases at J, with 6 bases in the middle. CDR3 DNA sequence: TGTGCCAGCAGTTCCCGGCAGACCCAGTACTTC. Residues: CASSSRQTQYF.

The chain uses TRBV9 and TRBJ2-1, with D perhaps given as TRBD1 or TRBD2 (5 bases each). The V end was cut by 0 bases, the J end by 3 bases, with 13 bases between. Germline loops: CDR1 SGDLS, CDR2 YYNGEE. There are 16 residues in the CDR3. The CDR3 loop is CASSVGGIDLYNEQFF. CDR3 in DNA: TGTGCCAGCAGCGTAGGGGGGATAGATCTCTACAATGAGCAGTTCTTC.

The CDR3 spells CASSVANTEAFF. The CDR3 DNA reads as TGTGCCAGCAGTGTTGCCAACACTGAAGCTTTCTTT. The V gene is TRBV2, the J gene TRBJ1-1; no clear D. Per germline, CDR1 SNHLY and CDR2 FYNNEI. The CDR3 consists of 12 residues. V was pared by 4 bases and J by 2 bases, with 5 bases between.

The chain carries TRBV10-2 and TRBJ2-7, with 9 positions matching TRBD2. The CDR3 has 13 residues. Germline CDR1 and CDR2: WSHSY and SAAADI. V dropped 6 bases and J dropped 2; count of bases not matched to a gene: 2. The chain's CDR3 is CASRSGRTYEQYF. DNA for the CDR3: TGCGCCAGCAGAAGCGGGAGGACCTACGAGCAGTACTTC.

CDR3 loop: CASRYFTGELFF. For the CDR3, the DNA is TGTGCCAGCAGGTATTTCACCGGGGAGCTGTTTTTT. V is TRBV12-3 or TRBV12-4 and J is TRBJ2-2; D is uncertain. V gave up 6 bases and J gave up 4 bases, with 6 bases separating them. This CDR3 region has 12 residues.

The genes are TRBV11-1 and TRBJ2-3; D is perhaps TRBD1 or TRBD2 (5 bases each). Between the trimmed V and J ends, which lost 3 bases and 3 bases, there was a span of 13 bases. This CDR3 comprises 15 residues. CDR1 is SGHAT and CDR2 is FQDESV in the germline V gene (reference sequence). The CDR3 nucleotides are TGTGCCAGCAGCTTCAACGGGGCTCGGACAGATACGCAGTATTTT. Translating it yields CASSFNGARTDTQYF.

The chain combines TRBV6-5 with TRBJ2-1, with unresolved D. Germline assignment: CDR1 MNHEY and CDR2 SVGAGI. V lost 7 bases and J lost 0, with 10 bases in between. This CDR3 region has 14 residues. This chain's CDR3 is CASTSYSSYNEQFF. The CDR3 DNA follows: TGTGCCAGCACCTCATACAGCTCCTACAATGAGCAGTTCTTC.

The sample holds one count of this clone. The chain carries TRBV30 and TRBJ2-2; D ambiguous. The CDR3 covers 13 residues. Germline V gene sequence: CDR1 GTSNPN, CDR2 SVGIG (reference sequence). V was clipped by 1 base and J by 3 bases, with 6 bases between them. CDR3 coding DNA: TGTGCCTGGAGTGGGGGTCACACCGGGGAGCTGTTTTTT. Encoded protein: CAWSGGHTGELFF.

DNA for the CDR3: TGTGCCAGCAGTGAATGGGGAGGGGGGCTCGTTGGCACTGAAGCTTTCTTT. As protein: CASSEWGGGLVGTEAFF. V gene TRBV6-1 combines with J gene TRBJ1-1, with D possibly matching TRBD1 (6 bases). Trimming took 2 bases from V and 4 from J, leaving 20 bases between them. Germline CDR1 and CDR2: MNHNS and SASEGT. CDR3 length: 17 residues.